This TCR beta chain was captured in a study of human T cells and chemical hapten exposure. For the study at large: A 2 cm by 2 cm inner upper arm patch received 2% DPC for sensitization. Slight differences in pooled library volume were the main source of varying TCR yields across samples.

Noted time point: pre-sensitization, week 0. Indicated treatment: therapeutic diphenylcyclopropenone sensitization with weekly scalp DPC. The sample holds a few counts of this clonotype. Its cognate antigen is unknown. In the authors' methods: Counting gave a median of roughly 97,000 TCRs per sample, with values ranging from about 20,000 to 750,000. TCRdb recomputed calls from the RACE reads with MiXCR, one row per CDR3 protein. The authors' filters were not applied to this entry. In the table there are roughly 80,000 distinct CDR3 sequences, 14% of which are singletons. Study-wide results and limits: Each of the donors had alopecia, so their immune responses may not resemble those of healthy people.

The sequences come from whole blood, collected in connection with sensitization to the hapten diphenylcyclopropenone (DPC). This clonotype originated in a woman between 50 and 59 years old with alopecia areata. Some clones in this sample may be carry-over from other donors' samples.

The CDR3 DNA sequence: TGTGCCAGCAGCCTAACAAGCGGGAGGGCCTACAATGAGCAGTTCTTC. Translating it yields CASSLTSGRAYNEQFF. J is TRBJ2-1 and V is TRBV7-8; TRBD2 matches at 10 bases. Germline V gives CDR1 SGHVS, CDR2 FQNEAQ. The trim removed 5 bases at V and 2 bases at J, leaving 6 bases unmatched. CDR3 length equals 16 residues.